A selection of T cell receptor beta chains follows, all from one sample in a study of Ad26.COV2.S vaccination and SARS-CoV-2 variants. The table came from immunoSEQ multiplex PCR; TCRdb's copy has only in-frame clones and leaves some out. This table has 300,000 to 400,000 clones, around 86% appearing once. Sequencing was performed on peripheral blood, taken in a trial of Ad26.COV2.S vaccine versus placebo. These receptors were obtained from a person between 18 and 60 years old who received the Ad26.COV2.S COVID-19 vaccine or a placebo. Each CDR3 is given without its conserved first and last residue. Each record gives: V gene, J gene, clone size, D gene, CDR3 protein. The D gene is left open where the match is weak. Some rows mark clone size as missing; the rest say once, few, many or name a class of expanded clone.

v_call: TRBV2
j_call: TRBJ2-7
clone_size: -
d_call: TRBD2
cdr3_aa: ASSDGGVYEQY

v_call: TRBV5-6
j_call: TRBJ2-7
clone_size: -
d_call: TRBD1
cdr3_aa: ASSGGTGGSHEQY

v_call: TRBV4-3
j_call: TRBJ1-6
clone_size: few
d_call: -
cdr3_aa: ASSQDRTFSYNSPLH

v_call: TRBV12-2
j_call: TRBJ1-3
clone_size: -
d_call: -
cdr3_aa: ASRLVANTIY

v_call: TRBV4-2
j_call: TRBJ1-1
clone_size: -
d_call: -
cdr3_aa: ASSPTDLMNTEAF

v_call: TRBV9
j_call: TRBJ1-1
clone_size: -
d_call: -
cdr3_aa: ASSVADPPGQNTEAF

v_call: TRBV29-1
j_call: TRBJ2-1
clone_size: -
d_call: TRBD2
cdr3_aa: SAAGVAGTNEQF

v_call: TRBV10-3
j_call: TRBJ1-2
clone_size: -
d_call: -
cdr3_aa: AIKVPNYGYT

v_call: TRBV6-5
j_call: TRBJ2-3
clone_size: -
d_call: TRBD2
cdr3_aa: ASSRLAGEDTQY

v_call: TRBV2
j_call: TRBJ2-2
clone_size: few
d_call: -
cdr3_aa: ASSEALGGWTGELF

v_call: TRBV19
j_call: TRBJ1-1
clone_size: -
d_call: -
cdr3_aa: ASSTAELGRNTEAF

v_call: TRBV7-2
j_call: TRBJ1-5
clone_size: -
d_call: -
cdr3_aa: ASSPIGNQPQH

v_call: TRBV6-1
j_call: TRBJ1-4
clone_size: -
d_call: TRBD1
cdr3_aa: ASSEAPAGGYEKLF

v_call: TRBV6-6
j_call: TRBJ2-1
clone_size: -
d_call: TRBD2
cdr3_aa: ASISSGGEGYNEQF

v_call: TRBV29-1
j_call: TRBJ2-7
clone_size: -
d_call: -
cdr3_aa: SVVSSSGVNEQY

v_call: TRBV15
j_call: TRBJ1-2
clone_size: -
d_call: -
cdr3_aa: ATSRLVWDNYGYT

v_call: TRBV30
j_call: TRBJ1-3
clone_size: -
d_call: -
cdr3_aa: AWSVVARPGNTIY

v_call: TRBV19
j_call: TRBJ1-5
clone_size: -
d_call: -
cdr3_aa: ASSIKDGDQPQH

v_call: TRBV28
j_call: TRBJ2-7
clone_size: -
d_call: -
cdr3_aa: ASSFRTGNREQY

v_call: TRBV7-2
j_call: TRBJ1-3
clone_size: -
d_call: -
cdr3_aa: ASSSEGPSNTIY

v_call: TRBV19
j_call: TRBJ1-1
clone_size: -
d_call: -
cdr3_aa: ASSRGAEAF

v_call: TRBV12-3/TRBV12-4
j_call: TRBJ2-7
clone_size: -
d_call: TRBD1
cdr3_aa: ASGGQGGYEQY

v_call: TRBV4-2
j_call: TRBJ2-7
clone_size: -
d_call: TRBD1
cdr3_aa: ASSQRWTGLSGEQY

v_call: TRBV25-1
j_call: TRBJ2-2
clone_size: -
d_call: -
cdr3_aa: ASTQGSGELF

v_call: TRBV14
j_call: TRBJ1-2
clone_size: -
d_call: TRBD1
cdr3_aa: ASSRQQGQGYT

v_call: TRBV5-3
j_call: TRBJ2-7
clone_size: -
d_call: TRBD2
cdr3_aa: ARSSTAQRGGQCHEQY

v_call: TRBV6-5
j_call: TRBJ1-2
clone_size: -
d_call: -
cdr3_aa: ASSSQLGLSGGYT

v_call: TRBV12-5
j_call: TRBJ1-5
clone_size: few
d_call: -
cdr3_aa: ASGLVEVSGSNQPQH

v_call: TRBV2
j_call: TRBJ1-2
clone_size: -
d_call: -
cdr3_aa: ASSESGGGYGYT

v_call: TRBV9
j_call: TRBJ1-5
clone_size: -
d_call: TRBD1
cdr3_aa: ASSGPGTGNQPQH

v_call: TRBV27
j_call: TRBJ2-2
clone_size: -
d_call: -
cdr3_aa: ASSVVRDTGELF

v_call: TRBV7-2
j_call: TRBJ2-3
clone_size: once
d_call: TRBD1
cdr3_aa: ASSAGTVSTDTQY

v_call: TRBV5-5
j_call: TRBJ1-5
clone_size: -
d_call: -
cdr3_aa: ASSLGSSYNQPQH

v_call: TRBV7-9
j_call: TRBJ2-2
clone_size: -
d_call: -
cdr3_aa: ASSLAGSYTGELF

v_call: TRBV7-9
j_call: TRBJ2-1
clone_size: -
d_call: -
cdr3_aa: ATGEVYNEQF

v_call: TRBV13
j_call: TRBJ2-1
clone_size: -
d_call: -
cdr3_aa: ASSPSGLGQF

v_call: TRBV5-1
j_call: TRBJ2-2
clone_size: -
d_call: -
cdr3_aa: ASSLGPGTLRGGELF

v_call: TRBV25-1
j_call: TRBJ1-1
clone_size: -
d_call: -
cdr3_aa: ASSEFGTRETEAF

v_call: TRBV5-6
j_call: TRBJ2-7
clone_size: -
d_call: TRBD1
cdr3_aa: ASSLGQGAYEQY

v_call: TRBV30
j_call: TRBJ1-6
clone_size: -
d_call: -
cdr3_aa: AWSRRQFLNSPLH

v_call: TRBV13
j_call: TRBJ1-5
clone_size: few
d_call: TRBD1
cdr3_aa: ASSLGRGRGQGNQPQH

v_call: TRBV5-6
j_call: TRBJ1-2
clone_size: -
d_call: -
cdr3_aa: ASSLETRIYGYT

v_call: TRBV5-6
j_call: TRBJ2-7
clone_size: once
d_call: -
cdr3_aa: ASSGGTDVSYEQY

v_call: TRBV12-3/TRBV12-4
j_call: TRBJ2-5
clone_size: -
d_call: -
cdr3_aa: ASSISGETQY

v_call: TRBV18
j_call: TRBJ2-2
clone_size: -
d_call: TRBD2
cdr3_aa: ASSPPSGENTGELF

v_call: TRBV4-2
j_call: TRBJ1-1
clone_size: -
d_call: TRBD1
cdr3_aa: ASSRGQGDTEAF